This record concerns one T cell receptor beta chain sequence. Its antigen is unidentified. This sample was taken from a study of T cell responses to AZD1222 COVID-19 vaccine. Generated by immunoSEQ multiplex PCR, the TCRdb table keeps only in-frame clones and is missing some. The data hold 100,000 or so clones, with about 85% observed a single time. The CDR3 sequence is 19 residues long. Points from the study as a whole: Increases in Spike-specific TCR breadth and depth were seen after two AZD1222 doses. The study sampled repertoires only after the peak T cell response. Seropositive AZD1222 recipients at baseline numbered only six or seven. Donors were largely white British and mainly female; clonal diversity was possibly underestimated.

The chain is built from TRBV12-1 and TRBJ2-7. TRBV12-1 is deemed a pseudogene. This clonotype was obtained from an adult in good health. The sequences come from peripheral blood, collected on day 0 of AZD1222 vaccination. The CDR3 spells CASSFGRRLNPGIPYEQYV. The CDR3 DNA is TGTGCCAGCAGCTTTGGCAGACGCCTTAACCCTGGGATTCCCTACGAGCAGTACGTC.